This TCR beta chain appears in the sequencing data of a study of CD4 and CD8 cells across lung adenocarcinoma regions. The junction had 3 bases not matched to a gene; V was cut back by 7 bases and J by 7 bases. The CDR3 is 12 amino acids. CDR1 is MNHEY and CDR2 is SVGAGI in the germline V gene. In its sample, this clonotype is medium-sized (0.01 to 0.1%). The patients had localized lung adenocarcinoma, a non-small cell subtype. MiXCR, applied by TCRdb to the PCR reads, yields one record per CDR3 protein. The top ten hold 40% to 55% of the sample, which has 23,000 or so distinct CDR3 sequences, around 56% seen once.

This TCR was recovered from a male donor with lung adenocarcinoma. The CD4 and CD8 labels of this study may be unreliable. Material for sequencing was CD8+ T cells from the center of a lung tumor. This chain connects TRBV6-5 to TRBJ2-1, with 8 bases fitting TRBD2. CDR3 sequence: CASTREGNEQFF. The CDR3 nucleotides are TGTGCCAGCACTCGGGAGGGGAATGAGCAGTTCTTC.